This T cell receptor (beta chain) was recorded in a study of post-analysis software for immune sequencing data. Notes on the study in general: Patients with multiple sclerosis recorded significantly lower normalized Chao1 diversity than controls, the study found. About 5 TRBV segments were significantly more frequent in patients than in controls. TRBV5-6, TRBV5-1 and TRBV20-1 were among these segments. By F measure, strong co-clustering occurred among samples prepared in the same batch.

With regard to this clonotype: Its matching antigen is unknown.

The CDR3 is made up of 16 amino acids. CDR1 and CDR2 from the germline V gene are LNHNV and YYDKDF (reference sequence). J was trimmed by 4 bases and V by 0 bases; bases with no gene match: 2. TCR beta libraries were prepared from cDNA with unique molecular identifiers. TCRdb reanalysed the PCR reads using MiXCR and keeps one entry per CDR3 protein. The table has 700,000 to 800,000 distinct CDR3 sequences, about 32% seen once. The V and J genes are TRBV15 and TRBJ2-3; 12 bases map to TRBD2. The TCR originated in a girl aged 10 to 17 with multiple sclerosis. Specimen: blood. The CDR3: CATSRDPSGGADTQYF. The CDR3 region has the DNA TGTGCCACCAGCAGAGATCCTAGCGGGGGGGCAGATACGCAGTATTTT.